This T cell receptor (beta chain) emerged from a study of T cell clusters in autoimmune cytopenias (dated by TCRdb to between 2018 and 2020). A note on the overall study: A median TRB sequencing depth of about 50,000 reads per sample was reached, and a median of around 2,500 distinct TRB clonotypes per sample was obtained. In autoimmune cytopenia patients, peripheral blood TRB and IGH repertoires were sequenced during active disease and over treatment follow-up, together with healthy, CLL and autoimmune hepatitis controls. The goal of the study was to determine whether autoimmune cytopenia patients have a disease-specific immune repertoire signature that could serve as a blood-based biomarker.

This clonotype qualifies as medium-sized (0.01 to 0.1%) by its frequency, with no count on file. The antigen this receptor binds is unknown. TRB rearrangements were amplified by multiplex PCR following a touch-down protocol, with the TRB-A and TRB-B primer pools mixed in one tube. Illumina adapters and sample indices were added to the amplicons through two consecutive PCR reactions performed with Phusion HS II polymerase. The amplicons were gel-purified using the NucleoSpin Gel and PCR Clean-up kit, after which quantification was performed by Qubit and quality was checked on an Agilent 2100 Bioanalyzer. Sequencing of the libraries was done on an Illumina MiSeq with 600-cycle, single-indexed, paired-end runs. Per the authors' processing: MiXCR version 2.1.12, together with the default MiXCR reference library, was used to align and assemble the TRB reads. A clone was defined by each unique CDR3 nucleotide sequence, and the analysis included only productive sequences supported by at least two reads. To assess repertoire diversity, an R script computed alpha-parameterized diversity profiles (alpha 0 to 5), which included the Shannon (alpha 1) and Simpson (alpha 2) indices. The tcR package was used to compute combinatorial TRB VJ usage, and cohorts were compared on this usage by principal component analysis with ade4. Using GLIPH, TCRbeta CDR3s were clustered on pairs of cohorts matched for age and read depth, and a Wilcoxon test was used to compare cluster frequencies. TCRdb reprocessed the reads; each CDR3 protein sequence makes one entry, and DNA is unavailable. The V and J calls follow TCRdb's processing rather than the paper's. The sample's own table lists several thousand distinct CDR3 sequences. The ten largest clones capture approximately 14% of the sample.

Overall results and qualifications from the work: In the comparison of secondary cytopenia with CLL, no cluster-lack signature showed up, apparently because the dominant lymphoma-associated repertoire masked the signature. TRB repertoire shifts, with less even repertoires observed in secondary cytopenia and CLL, were mostly attributed to lymphoma bias rather than autoimmunity. A lack of physiological T cell clusters in primary autoimmune cytopenia patients was suggested by GLIPH, as 51 clusters were found to be exclusive to healthy donors versus 15 to 20 exclusive to patients. Almost three-fold more exclusive TRB clusters were observed in healthy donors than in active autoimmune hepatitis patients, consistent with an autoimmunity-wide signature. The T cell clusters were defined in silico only, and their functional role remained to be validated experimentally.

Each sample's TRB amplification started from roughly 270 ng of peripheral blood genomic DNA, which corresponds to approximately 36,000 genome equivalents. The sample consisted of peripheral blood. The clonotype originates from a human donor with an autoimmune cytopenia or autoimmune hepatitis (not recorded which).

The CDR3 region reads CASSLSTGEIVEQFF. Here the chain combines TRBV6-5 and TRBJ2-1; TCRdb indicates TRBD1, and absent DNA this call remains unverified. The cysteine opens and the phenylalanine closes a CDR3 of 15 amino acids. The entry carries no DNA sequence. For CDR1 and CDR2, the germline V gene lists MNHEY and SVGAGI.